The 18 T cell receptor beta chains given below trace back to one sample, sequenced in a study of shared clonotypes between healthy human individuals. Sequencing used immunoSEQ multiplex PCR; TCRdb keeps in-frame clones, though not all of them. The sample carries some 2,000,000 clones, more than 90% recorded once. The sequenced material came from naive CD4+ T cells sorted from blood. Indicated subset: CD45RA+ positively selected. The receptors shown here come from a man in his late teens or twenties in good health.

As to this clone: Additional DNA sequences in this sample encode the identical CDR3. This chain connects TRBV18 to TRBJ2-7, with TRBD1 matching over 10 bases. Germline loops: CDR1 KGHSH, CDR2 LQKENI. The CDR3 runs to 15 residues. After removal of 6 bases from V and 3 bases from J, the junction contained 8 bases not matched to a gene. The CDR3 DNA follows: TGTGCCAGCTCTCCCGGACAGGGGGGAGGCTACGAGCAGTACTTC. It yields the protein CASSPGQGGGYEQYF.

The V call is TRBV6-1, the J call TRBJ2-3; 8 nucleotides agree with TRBD1. Germline V lookup: CDR1 MNHNS, CDR2 SASEGT. This CDR3 region has 15 residues. J gave up 0 bases and V 4 bases, and 3 bases lay outside the gene matches. CDR3 nucleotide sequence: TGTGCCAGCAGTGCCCGGGACAGGAGCACAGATACGCAGTATTTT. It yields the protein CASSARDRSTDTQYF.

This sequence joins TRBV6-5 and TRBJ1-5, with a tentative D call TRBD1 (6 bases). V was shortened by 6 bases and J by 1 base, with 13 bases between the two germline ends. The germline gives CDR1 MNHEY, CDR2 SVGAGI. The CDR3 loop spans 15 amino acids. DNA of the CDR3: TGTGCCAGCAGGCCGCGGCAGGGGAGCAATCAGCCCCAGCATTTT. The encoded protein is CASRPRQGSNQPQHF.

This clone is a singleton in its sample. This rearrangement joins TRBV4-2 to TRBJ1-6, with D tentatively TRBD1 (5 bases). The CDR3 totals 15 residues. The germline CDR1 and CDR2 sequences are LGHNA and YNFKEQ. V lost 2 bases, J lost 10 bases, and 15 bases lay in between. The CDR3 DNA reads as TGTGCCAGCAGCCAACAGGGTATTGGGGTCTCACCCCTCCACTTT. Its protein is CASSQQGIGVSPLHF.

The V gene is TRBV29-1, the J gene TRBJ1-4, with 8 bases that match TRBD1. V shed 6 bases and J 0 bases; nucleotides not matched to a gene: 6. Germline V gene lookup returns CDR1 SQVTM and CDR2 ANQGSEA. CDR3 length: 15 amino acids. The CDR3 loop is CSVGQGLSTNEKLFF. CDR3 sequence (DNA): TGCAGCGTCGGACAGGGCCTATCAACTAATGAAAAACTGTTTTTT.

The chain carries TRBV25-1 and TRBJ2-2, with a tentative D call TRBD2 (6 bases). The length of the CDR3 is 15 residues. Germline V gene lookup returns CDR1 MGHDK and CDR2 SYGVNS. Trimming stripped 6 bases from V and 8 bases from J, with 19 bases between. The CDR3 reads CASRGDQGGTGELFF. DNA for the CDR3: TGTGCCAGCAGAGGGGACCAGGGTGGGACTGGGGAGCTGTTTTTT.

V is TRBV14 and J is TRBJ1-2, with 8 bases identical to TRBD1. The CDR3 sequence is 14 residues long. Looked up from germline, CDR1 is SGHDN and CDR2 is FVKESK. V was pared by 1 base and J by 8 bases, with 6 bases of the junction left unmatched. Here the CDR3 reads CASSQADRAQGYTF. The CDR3 nucleotides are TGTGCCAGCAGCCAAGCGGACAGGGCCCAAGGCTACACCTTC.

The chain has TRBV5-4 and TRBJ2-3, with 14 positions matching TRBD2. The CDR3 extends over 16 amino acids. V lost 4 bases, J lost 4 bases, and 5 bases stayed unmatched. Germline values: CDR1 SGHNT, CDR2 YYREEE (reference sequence). The CDR3 loop reads CASSPGLAGVADTQYF. The CDR3 DNA follows: TGTGCCAGCAGCCCGGGACTAGCGGGAGTGGCAGATACGCAGTATTTT.

V and J are TRBV11-2 and TRBJ1-6; D may be TRBD1 (6 bases). CDR3 length: 16 residues. Trimming removed 4 bases at V and 9 bases at J, with 19 bases between. Germline CDR1 is SGHAT and CDR2 is FQNNGV. Here the CDR3 DNA reads TGTGCCAGCAGCTCGGACAAAACAGGGCCTGGTTCACCCCTCCACTTT. It is translated as CASSSDKTGPGSPLHF.

Of note for this clone: The sample contains more than one DNA sequence encoding this CDR3. The rearrangement uses TRBV2 and TRBJ1-2; the D is unclear. Trimming left V 2 bases short and J 5 bases short, with 6 bases between. The CDR3 consists of 12 residues. Per germline, CDR1 SNHLY and CDR2 FYNNEI. The CDR3 spells CASSESSYGYTF. The CDR3 nucleotides read TGTGCCAGCAGTGAATCCTCTTATGGCTACACCTTC.

This clone is a singleton in its sample. The same CDR3 can be traced to other DNA sequences in this sample. V is TRBV10-3 and J is TRBJ2-5; no definite D call. Germline values: CDR1 ENHRY, CDR2 SYGVKD. Trimming cost V 4 bases and J 4 bases, with 4 bases left between them. This CDR3 spans 11 amino acids. The CDR3 here is CAISAGETQYF. CDR3 bases: TGTGCCATCAGTGCGGGAGAGACCCAGTACTTC.

The chain joins TRBV7-2 to TRBJ2-7, with 14 bases lining up with TRBD2. CDR3 length: 16 residues. The V segment lost 5 bases and the J segment 2 bases; nucleotides outside the gene matches: 5. Germline V gene data show CDR1 as SGHTA and CDR2 as FQGNSA. As DNA, the CDR3 is TGTGCCAGCAGCCAATGGGGACTAGCGGGAGCCTACGAGCAGTACTTC. Residues: CASSQWGLAGAYEQYF.

This clone turned up a few times. J is TRBJ1-6 and V is TRBV11-2; D remains unclear. Germline loops: CDR1 SGHAT, CDR2 FQNNGV. The CDR3 consists of 12 residues. The V gene lost 4 bases and the J gene lost 4 bases, with 2 bases spanning the gap. This CDR3 reads CASSSYNSPLHF. In nucleotides, the CDR3 is TGTGCCAGCAGCTCGTATAATTCACCCCTCCACTTT.

This rearrangement joins TRBV2 to TRBJ2-5; the D is unclear. The V gene lost 6 bases and the J gene lost 1 base, with 6 bases spanning the gap. Looked up from germline, CDR1 is SNHLY and CDR2 is FYNNEI. The CDR3 has 12 residues. The CDR3 DNA reads TGTGCCAGCAGGGAGTCCCAAGAGACCCAGTACTTC. This encodes CASRESQETQYF.

This clone was seen only once. The chain carries TRBV7-2 and TRBJ1-1; 7 nucleotides line up with TRBD1. Per germline, CDR1 SGHTA and CDR2 FQGNSA. This CDR3 spans 11 amino acids. Trimming took 6 bases from V and 7 from J; bases not matched to a gene: 2. The CDR3 loop is CASRRDSEAFF. The DNA of the CDR3 is TGTGCCAGCAGAAGGGACAGTGAAGCTTTCTTT.

V usage is TRBV25-1 and J usage is TRBJ2-4; possible D gene TRBD2, 5 bases. Per the germline V gene, CDR1 is MGHDK and CDR2 is SYGVNS. V was pared by 3 bases and J by 0 bases, with 6 bases between. The CDR3 totals 14 residues. The CDR3: CASSDAGAKNIQYF. The CDR3 nucleotides are TGTGCCAGCAGTGACGCGGGAGCCAAAAACATTCAGTACTTC.

This clone was recorded only once. Other DNA sequences in the sample encode the same CDR3. The chain has TRBV11-3 and TRBJ2-2, with TRBD1 matching 9 bases. The CDR3 contains 14 residues. Looked up from germline, CDR1 is SGHNT and CDR2 is YENEEA. V shed 6 bases, J shed 3 bases, and the junction held 2 bases outside the gene matches. CDR3 bases: TGTGCCAGCAGACGGACAGGGGACACCGGGGAGCTGTTTTTT. Translated, it gives CASRRTGDTGELFF.

This chain uses TRBV7-9 with TRBJ1-2; the D gene is possibly TRBD1 (5 bases). V lost 3 bases and J lost 4, with 9 bases in between. The CDR3 covers 13 residues. Germline V gene lookup returns CDR1 SEHNR and CDR2 FQNEAQ (reference sequence). As DNA, the CDR3 is TGTGCCAGCAGCTTCGACAGCAGCTATGGCTACACCTTC. Translation: CASSFDSSYGYTF.